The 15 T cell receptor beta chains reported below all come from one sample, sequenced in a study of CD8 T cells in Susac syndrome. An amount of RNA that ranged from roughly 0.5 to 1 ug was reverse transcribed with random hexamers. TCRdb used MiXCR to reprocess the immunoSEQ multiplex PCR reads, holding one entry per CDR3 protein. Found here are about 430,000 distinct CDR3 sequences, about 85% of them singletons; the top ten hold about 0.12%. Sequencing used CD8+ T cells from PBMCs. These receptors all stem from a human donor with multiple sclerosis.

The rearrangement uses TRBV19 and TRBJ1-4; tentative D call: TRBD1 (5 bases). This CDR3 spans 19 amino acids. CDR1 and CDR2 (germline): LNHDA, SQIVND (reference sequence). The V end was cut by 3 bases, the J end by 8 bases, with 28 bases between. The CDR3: CASSIGDAIEDLLEEKLFF. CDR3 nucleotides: TGTGCCAGTAGTATCGGGGACGCGATTGAGGATCTTCTGGAAGAAAAACTGTTTTTT.

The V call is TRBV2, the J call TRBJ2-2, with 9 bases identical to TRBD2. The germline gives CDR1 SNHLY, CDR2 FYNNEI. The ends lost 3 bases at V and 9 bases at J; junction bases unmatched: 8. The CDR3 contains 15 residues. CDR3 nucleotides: TGTGCCAGCAGTGAGGTAGCGGGGGATTATAGGGAGCTGTTTTTT. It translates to CASSEVAGDYRELFF.

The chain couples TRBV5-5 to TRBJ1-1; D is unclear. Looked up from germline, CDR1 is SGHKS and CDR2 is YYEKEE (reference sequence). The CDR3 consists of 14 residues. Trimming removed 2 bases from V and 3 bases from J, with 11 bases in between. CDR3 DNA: TGTGCCAGCAGCTTCCCCTTCCCAGACACTGAAGCTTTCTTT. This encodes CASSFPFPDTEAFF.

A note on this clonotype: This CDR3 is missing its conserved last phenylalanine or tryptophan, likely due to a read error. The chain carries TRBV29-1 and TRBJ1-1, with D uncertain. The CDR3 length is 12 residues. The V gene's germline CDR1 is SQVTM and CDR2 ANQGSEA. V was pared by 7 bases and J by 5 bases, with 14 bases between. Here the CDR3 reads CSAQWGGTEAFS. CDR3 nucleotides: TGCAGCGCCCAGTGGGGTGGGACTGAAGCTTTCTCT.

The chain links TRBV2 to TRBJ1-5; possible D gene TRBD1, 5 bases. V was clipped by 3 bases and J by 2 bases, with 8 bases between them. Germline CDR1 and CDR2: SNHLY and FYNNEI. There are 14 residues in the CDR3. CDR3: CASSEDTRNQPQHF. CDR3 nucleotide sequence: TGTGCCAGCAGTGAGGACACCCGCAATCAGCCCCAGCATTTT.

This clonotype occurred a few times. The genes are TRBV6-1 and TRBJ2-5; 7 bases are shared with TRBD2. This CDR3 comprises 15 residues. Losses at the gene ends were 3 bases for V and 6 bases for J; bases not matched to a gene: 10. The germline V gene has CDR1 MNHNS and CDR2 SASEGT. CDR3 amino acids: CASSEVGGRFKTQYF. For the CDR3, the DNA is TGTGCCAGCAGTGAGGTGGGGGGGAGGTTTAAGACCCAGTACTTC.

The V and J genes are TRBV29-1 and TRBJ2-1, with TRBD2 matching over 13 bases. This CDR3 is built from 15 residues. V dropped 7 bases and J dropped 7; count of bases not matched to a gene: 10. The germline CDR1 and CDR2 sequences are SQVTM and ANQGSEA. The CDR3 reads CSADGLAGVGNEQFF. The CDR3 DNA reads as TGCAGCGCCGACGGACTAGCGGGAGTGGGGAATGAGCAGTTCTTC.

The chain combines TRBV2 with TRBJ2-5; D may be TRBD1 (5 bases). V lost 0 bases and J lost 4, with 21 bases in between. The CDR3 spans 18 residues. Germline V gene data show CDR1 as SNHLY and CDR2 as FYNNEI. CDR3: CASSEARLTVGSAETQYF. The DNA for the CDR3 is TGTGCCAGCAGTGAAGCGAGACTGACAGTGGGTTCGGCAGAGACCCAGTACTTC.

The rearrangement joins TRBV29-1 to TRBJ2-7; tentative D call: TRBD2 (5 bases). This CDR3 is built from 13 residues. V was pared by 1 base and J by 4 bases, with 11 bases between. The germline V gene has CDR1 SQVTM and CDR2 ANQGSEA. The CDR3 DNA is TGCAGCGTTGAAGGGGATCGGGATTACGAGCAGTACTTC. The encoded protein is CSVEGDRDYEQYF.

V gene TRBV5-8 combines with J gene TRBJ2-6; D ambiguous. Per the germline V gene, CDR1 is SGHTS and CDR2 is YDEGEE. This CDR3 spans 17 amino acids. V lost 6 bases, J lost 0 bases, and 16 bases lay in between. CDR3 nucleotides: TGTGCCAGCACCCCCGACGTCTGGGACTCTGGGGCCAACGTCCTGACTTTC. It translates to CASTPDVWDSGANVLTF.

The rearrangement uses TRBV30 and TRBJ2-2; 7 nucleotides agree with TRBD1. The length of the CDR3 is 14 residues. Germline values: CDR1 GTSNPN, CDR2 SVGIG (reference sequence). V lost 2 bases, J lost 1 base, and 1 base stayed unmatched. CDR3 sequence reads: CAWSHRGNTGELFF. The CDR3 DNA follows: TGTGCCTGGAGTCACAGGGGGAACACCGGGGAGCTGTTTTTT.

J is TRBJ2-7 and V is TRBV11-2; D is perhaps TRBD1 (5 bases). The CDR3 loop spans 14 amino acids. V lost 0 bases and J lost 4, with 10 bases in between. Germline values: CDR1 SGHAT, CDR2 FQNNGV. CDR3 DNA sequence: TGTGCCAGCAGCTTAGATGGTAGGGGATACGAGCAGTACTTC. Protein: CASSLDGRGYEQYF.

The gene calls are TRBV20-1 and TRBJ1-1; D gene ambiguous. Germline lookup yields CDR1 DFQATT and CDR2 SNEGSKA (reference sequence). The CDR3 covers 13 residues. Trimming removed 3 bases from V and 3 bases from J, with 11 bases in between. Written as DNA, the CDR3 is TGCAGTGCTAGGCAAAGGGTTGACACTGAAGCTTTCTTT. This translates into CSARQRVDTEAFF.

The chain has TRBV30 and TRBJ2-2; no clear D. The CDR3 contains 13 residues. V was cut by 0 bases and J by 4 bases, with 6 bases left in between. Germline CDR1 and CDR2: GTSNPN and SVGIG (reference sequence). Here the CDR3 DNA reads TGTGCCTGGAGTGTATGGGGCACCGGGGAGCTGTTTTTT. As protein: CAWSVWGTGELFF.

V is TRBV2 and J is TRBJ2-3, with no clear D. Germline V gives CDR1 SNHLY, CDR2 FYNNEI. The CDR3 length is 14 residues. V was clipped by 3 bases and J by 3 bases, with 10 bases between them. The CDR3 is CASSDPDLTDTQYF. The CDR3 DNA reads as TGTGCCAGCAGTGATCCTGACCTTACAGATACGCAGTATTTT.